The T cell receptor beta chain described here comes from a study of blood T cell repertoires in COVID-19. Self-reported history from a screening survey and questionnaire set each donor's cohort. A COVID-19 case had been met by exposed participants during the 2 weeks before study entry. The assay was immunoSEQ multiplex PCR, and TCRdb's table has in-frame clones only and misses some. In the table there are 400,000 to 500,000 clones, 70% to 90% of which are singletons. The V and J ends lost 2 bases and 2 bases, in that order; junction bases with no gene match: 4. This CDR3 has 17 residues. CDR1 LGHNA and CDR2 YSLEER come from the germline V gene.

The clonotype originates from a woman between 18 and 29 years old who had been exposed to COVID-19. This chain connects TRBV4-3 to TRBJ2-3, with 13 bases fitting TRBD2. Sequenced sample: PBMCs or T cells enriched from blood (not recorded which). CDR3 region: CASSQRLAGGTTDTQYF. CDR3 in DNA: TGCGCCAGCAGCCAACGACTAGCGGGGGGCACCACAGATACGCAGTATTTT.